Below are 18 T cell receptor beta chains sequenced from a single sample in a study of CD8 T cells in ankylosing spondylitis. MiXCR was run by TCRdb on the 5' RACE reads, yielding one entry per CDR3 protein. The data contain 240,000 or so distinct CDR3 sequences, about 9.1% of them singletons. Sequences were obtained from blood, either unsorted or a sorted T cell fraction (not recorded which). The receptors originated from a male donor with ankylosing spondylitis or in good health (not recorded which).

This clonotype was detected ten times or more. This chain connects TRBV29-1 to TRBJ1-1; D ambiguous. Germline V gives CDR1 SQVTM, CDR2 ANQGSEA. Trimming pared 7 bases from V and 5 bases from J, leaving 11 bases between. This CDR3 region has 11 residues. The CDR3 coding sequence is TGCAGCGGTAGGACCGCTACTGAAGCTTTCTTT. Its translation is CSGRTATEAFF.

The chain combines TRBV12-3 or TRBV12-4 with TRBJ1-1, with D unresolved. V lost 1 base and J 5 bases, leaving 14 bases between the germline ends. CDR3 length equals 15 residues. CDR3 nucleotide sequence: TGTGCCAGCAGTTTAGGGGCAGTTGGATCGACTGAAGCTTTCTTT. It encodes CASSLGAVGSTEAFF.

This clonotype was detected ten times or more. The CDR3 region has the DNA TGCAGCGTTGTCACGGCTTCCTACGAGCAGTACTTC. Its protein product is CSVVTASYEQYF. The V call is TRBV29-1, the J call TRBJ2-7; no reliable D call. V shed 4 bases and J shed 1 base, with 8 bases lying between them. Germline V lookup: CDR1 SQVTM, CDR2 ANQGSEA. The CDR3 runs 12 residues.

This clonotype turned up a few times. The rearrangement joins TRBV29-1 to TRBJ2-7; 7 nucleotides line up with TRBD2. The V gene's germline CDR1 is SQVTM and CDR2 ANQGSEA. There are 14 residues in the CDR3. The V segment lost 1 base and the J segment 4 bases; nucleotides outside the gene matches: 7. The CDR3 sequence is CSVEATSGGYEQYF. The CDR3 region has the DNA TGCAGCGTTGAAGCGACGTCGGGGGGTTACGAGCAGTACTTC.

This clonotype was counted ten times or more. The chain recombines TRBV29-1 with TRBJ2-3; D ambiguous. V was shortened by 1 base and J by 0 bases, with 17 bases between the two germline ends. The germline CDR1 and CDR2 sequences are SQVTM and ANQGSEA. The CDR3 has 17 amino acids. CDR3 DNA sequence: TGCAGCGTTGAAGGAGCTGAGACACCTTTAAGCACAGATACGCAGTATTTT. Encoded protein: CSVEGAETPLSTDTQYF.

This clonotype has at least ten counts. CDR3 sequence (DNA): TGTGCCAGCAGCTTCCGGGGGTTGACCGGGGAGCTGTTTTTT. It specifies CASSFRGLTGELFF. This chain connects TRBV7-6 to TRBJ2-2, with D perhaps matching TRBD2 (6 bases). Germline assignment: CDR1 SGHVS and CDR2 FNYEAQ. This CDR3 region has 14 residues. Trimming stripped 3 bases from V and 5 bases from J, with 10 bases between.

This chain joins TRBV12-3 or TRBV12-4 and TRBJ1-5; D may be TRBD1 (5 bases). Deletions cut 0 bases from V and 7 bases from J, with 10 bases between. The CDR3 loop spans 14 amino acids. CDR3 residues: CASSLAWDGQPQHF. The CDR3 coding sequence is TGTGCCAGCAGTTTAGCGTGGGACGGGCAGCCCCAGCATTTT.

V and J are TRBV13 and TRBJ2-7; D remains ambiguous. V was cut by 1 base and J by 2 bases, with 12 bases left in between. Per the germline V gene, CDR1 is PRHDT and CDR2 is FYEKMQ (reference sequence). CDR3 length equals 15 residues. CDR3 bases: TGTGCCAGCAGCTTAGAGGGTTCCCCGACCTACGAGCAGTACTTC. Translated, it gives CASSLEGSPTYEQYF. The variable domain in full, with the rest retrieved from reference TRBV13 and TRBJ2-7, is AAGVIQSPRHLIKEKRETATLKCYPIPRHDTVYWYQQGPGQDPQFLISFYEKMQSDKGSIPDRFSAQQFSDYHSELNMSSLELGDSALYFCASSLEGSPTYEQYFGPGTRLTVT.

This clonotype came up a few times. V is TRBV12-3 or TRBV12-4 and J is TRBJ1-6, with no clear D. The germline V and J ends were trimmed by 5 bases and 6 bases, with 8 bases remaining between them. The CDR3 contains 13 residues. CDR3 sequence: CASSGEFNSPLHF. The CDR3 DNA reads TGTGCCAGCAGTGGGGAATTTAATTCACCCCTCCACTTT.

The table lists this clonotype with a few counts. This chain uses TRBV6-5 with TRBJ2-1, with TRBD2 identical over 7 bases. CDR1 is MNHEY, CDR2 SVGAGI, per germline. Germline trimming cut 2 bases from V and 7 bases from J; bases unmatched to any gene: 11. The CDR3 extends over 16 amino acids. In DNA, the CDR3 is TGTGCCAGCAGTTACCGGGGGGTGGGGATCCGTAATGAGCAGTTCTTC. Translated: CASSYRGVGIRNEQFF.

Many counts were recorded for this clonotype. The J gene is TRBJ2-1, the V gene TRBV5-1; 8 positions agree with TRBD2. With V trimmed by 5 bases and J by 0 bases, 7 bases remained unmatched. Germline CDR1 and CDR2: SGHRS and YFSETQ. The CDR3 has 16 residues. CDR3 in amino acids: CASRPSSGSSYNEQFF. The CDR3 coding sequence is TGCGCCAGCAGACCATCAAGCGGGAGCTCCTACAATGAGCAGTTCTTC.

As regards this clonotype: This may come from a read error, since a much larger clone is one base off. The chain uses TRBV20-1 and TRBJ1-1; a possible D gene is TRBD1 (5 bases). Germline V gene data show CDR1 as DFQATT and CDR2 as SNEGSKA (reference sequence). This CDR3 is built from 13 residues. CDR3 residues: CGGRGGIDTEAFF. For the CDR3, the DNA is TGCGGAGGGCGGGGCGGGATTGACACTGAAGCTTTCTTT.

The chain recombines TRBV20-1 with TRBJ1-4, with a weak D call TRBD1 (5 bases). V dropped 1 base and J dropped 8 bases, with 14 bases sitting between them. Germline V gene data show CDR1 as DFQATT and CDR2 as SNEGSKA (reference sequence). There are 14 residues in the CDR3. Here the CDR3 DNA reads TGCAGTGCTAGAGTAGTCAGGGAAAGCGAAAAACTGTTTTTT. As protein: CSARVVRESEKLFF.

This clonotype has ten or more counts. V and J are TRBV29-1 and TRBJ2-3, with D possibly being TRBD1 (5 bases). In germline, CDR1 is SQVTM, CDR2 ANQGSEA. This CDR3 has 16 amino acids. V was pared by 3 bases and J by 2 bases, with 18 bases between. CDR3: CSVDFYDSSITDTQYF. CDR3 nucleotide sequence: TGCAGCGTTGATTTTTACGACAGTAGTATCACAGATACGCAGTATTTT.

This clonotype has a count of ten or more. The chain uses TRBV7-2 and TRBJ2-1; 7 nucleotides match TRBD1. This CDR3 spans 15 amino acids. Germline CDR1 SGHTA, CDR2 FQGNSA. V was pared by 0 bases and J by 2 bases, with 1 base of the junction left unmatched. The CDR3 reads CASSLAQGAYNEQFF. The CDR3 coding sequence is TGTGCCAGCAGCTTAGCGCAGGGGGCCTACAATGAGCAGTTCTTC. The full variable domain, rest sourced from reference TRBV7-2 and TRBJ2-1, is GAGVSQSPSNKVTEKGKDVELRCDPISGHTALYWYRQSLGQGLEFLIYFQGNSAPDKSGLPSDRFSAERTGGSVSTLTIQRTQQEDSAVYLCASSLAQGAYNEQFFGPGTRLTVL.

Many counts were recorded for this clonotype. The rearrangement links TRBV11-2 to TRBJ2-1; D may be TRBD2 (5 bases). Trimming took 5 bases from V and 8 from J, leaving 16 bases between them. The CDR3 is made up of 14 amino acids. CDR1 and CDR2 from the germline V gene are SGHAT and FQNNGV. CDR3 protein: CASSPPPGMDEQFF. CDR3 coding DNA: TGTGCCAGCAGCCCCCCCCCGGGGATGGATGAGCAGTTCTTC.

To note about this clonotype: The junction does not match germline at one end; this may be a read error. This chain connects TRBV20-1 to TRBJ2-1; the match to TRBD2 covers 9 bases. The V gene's germline CDR1 is DFQATT and CDR2 SNEGSKA (reference sequence). The CDR3 is 17 residues long. CDR3 residues: CCARDPLGGGAVVEQFF. For the CDR3, the DNA is TGCTGTGCTAGAGATCCTCTCGGCGGGGGGGCCGTAGTTGAGCAGTTCTTC.

The J gene is TRBJ1-1, the V gene TRBV20-1, with D maybe TRBD1 (6 bases). This CDR3 is built from 13 residues. V lost 5 bases, J lost 4 bases, and 14 bases lay in between. The germline V gene has CDR1 DFQATT and CDR2 SNEGSKA (reference sequence). The CDR3, as DNA: TGCAGTGCTCGAACAGGGAAGGGCACTGAAGCTTTCTTT. Translating it yields CSARTGKGTEAFF.